This record concerns one T cell receptor beta chain sequence. The data are from a study of blood T cell repertoires in COVID-19. The wider study: COVID-19 samples, acute and convalescent, were from the United States, Italy and Spain. Sources were T cells, B-cell-depleted T cells, or PBMCs; the material itself was cDNA or gDNA.

Sequencing was performed with immunoSEQ multiplex PCR; in TCRdb, only in-frame clones are kept and a portion is missing. In the table there are approximately 120,000 clones, about 83% of which are singletons. Trimming took 5 bases from V and 1 from J; bases not matched to a gene: 8. The CDR3 spans 16 residues. Per germline, CDR1 MNHEY and CDR2 SMNVEV (reference sequence). Sequencing used peripheral blood. This sequence was found in a man older than 75 with active or convalescent COVID-19. The chain carries TRBV27 and TRBJ1-5, with 7 bases lining up with TRBD1. CDR3 nucleotide sequence: TGTGCCAGCAGTCCCGGGACAGCGCTGAGCAATCAGCCCCAGCATTTT. Amino acid sequence: CASSPGTALSNQPQHF.